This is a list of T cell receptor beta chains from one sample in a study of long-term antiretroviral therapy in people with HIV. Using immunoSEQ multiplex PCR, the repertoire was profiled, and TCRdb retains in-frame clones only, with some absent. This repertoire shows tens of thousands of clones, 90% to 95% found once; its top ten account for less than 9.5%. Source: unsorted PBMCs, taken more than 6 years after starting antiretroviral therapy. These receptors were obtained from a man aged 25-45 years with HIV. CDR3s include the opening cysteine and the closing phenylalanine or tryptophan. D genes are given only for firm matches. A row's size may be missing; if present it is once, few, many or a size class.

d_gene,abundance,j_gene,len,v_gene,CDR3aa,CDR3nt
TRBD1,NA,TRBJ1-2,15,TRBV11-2,CASSSTDRGSYGYTF,TGTGCCAGCAGCTCGACCGACAGGGGATCCTATGGCTACACCTTC
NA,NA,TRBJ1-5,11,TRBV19,CATGAREPQHF,TGTGCCACAGGCGCGAGGGAGCCCCAGCATTTT
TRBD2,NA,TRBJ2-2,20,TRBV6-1,CASSEIPGTSGGYGTGELFF,TGTGCCAGCAGTGAGATCCCTGGAACTAGCGGGGGGTATGGGACCGGGGAGCTGTTTTTT
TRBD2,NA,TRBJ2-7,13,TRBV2,CASLAGDSYEQYF,TGTGCCAGCCTAGCGGGAGATTCATACGAGCAGTACTTC
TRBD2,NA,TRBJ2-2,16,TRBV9,CASSVASGSLTGELFF,TGTGCCAGCAGCGTAGCTAGCGGGAGCTTGACCGGGGAGCTGTTTTTT
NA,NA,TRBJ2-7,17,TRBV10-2,CASSWGASRETSYEQYF,TGCGCCAGCAGTTGGGGGGCGAGCCGGGAGACCTCCTACGAGCAGTACTTC
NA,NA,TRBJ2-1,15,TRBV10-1,CASSRVPGAYNEQFF,TGCGCCAGCTCTCGGGTCCCAGGCGCCTACAATGAGCAGTTCTTC
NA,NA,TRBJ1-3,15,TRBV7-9,CASPVKSGSGNTIYF,TGTGCCAGCCCGGTAAAGTCAGGCTCTGGAAACACCATATATTTT
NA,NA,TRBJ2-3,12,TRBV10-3,CAIQGSTDTQYF,TGTGCCATCCAGGGCAGCACAGATACGCAGTATTTT
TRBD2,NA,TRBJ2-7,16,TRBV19,CASSLGVLADPYEQYF,TGTGCCAGTAGTTTAGGGGTACTAGCGGACCCCTACGAGCAGTACTTC
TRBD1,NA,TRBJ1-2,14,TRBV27,CASSLAGQLYGYTF,TGTGCCAGCAGTTTAGCGGGACAGCTCTATGGCTACACCTTC
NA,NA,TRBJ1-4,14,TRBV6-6,CASRPVRGMEKLFF,TGTGCCAGCAGACCAGTGAGGGGAATGGAAAAACTGTTTTTT
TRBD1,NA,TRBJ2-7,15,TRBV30,CAWDLPGTGFHEQYF,TGTGCCTGGGACCTTCCCGGGACAGGGTTCCACGAGCAGTACTTC
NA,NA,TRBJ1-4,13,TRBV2,CASNRDGNEKLFF,TGTGCCAGCAATCGGGACGGTAATGAAAAACTGTTTTTT
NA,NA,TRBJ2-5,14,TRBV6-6,CASSSVSSQETQYF,TGTGCCAGCAGTTCGGTCAGCAGCCAAGAGACCCAGTACTTC
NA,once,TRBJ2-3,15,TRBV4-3,CASSQAGTSTDTQYF,TGCGCCAGCAGCCAGGCAGGGACTAGCACAGATACGCAGTATTTT
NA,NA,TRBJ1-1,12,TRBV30,CAWGTDYTEAFF,TGTGCCTGGGGAACAGACTACACTGAAGCTTTCTTT
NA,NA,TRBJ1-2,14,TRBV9,CASSVRDLSYGYTF,TGTGCCAGCAGCGTCAGGGATCTGAGCTATGGCTACACCTTC
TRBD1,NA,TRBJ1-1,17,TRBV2,CASTRPPDRGLKVEAFF,TGTGCCAGCACCCGACCACCGGACAGGGGGCTAAAGGTGGAAGCTTTCTTT
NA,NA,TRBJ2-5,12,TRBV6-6,CASEESQETQYF,TGTGCCAGCGAGGAGAGTCAAGAGACCCAGTACTTC
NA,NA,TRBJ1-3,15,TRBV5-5,CASSLLGPKGNTIYF,TGTGCCAGCAGCTTGTTGGGACCAAAAGGGAACACCATATATTTT
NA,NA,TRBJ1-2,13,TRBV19,CASSIRAELGYTF,TGTGCCAGTAGTATCAGAGCAGAACTTGGCTACACCTTC
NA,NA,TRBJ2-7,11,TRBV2,CASSGSYEQYF,TGTGCCAGCAGCGGCTCCTACGAGCAGTACTTC
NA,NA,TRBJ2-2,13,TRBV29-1,CSVVSGDTGELFF,TGCAGCGTCGTTTCAGGGGACACCGGGGAGCTGTTTTTT
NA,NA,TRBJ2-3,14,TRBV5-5,CASSITWSTDTQYF,TGTGCCAGCAGCATAACCTGGAGCACAGATACGCAGTATTTT
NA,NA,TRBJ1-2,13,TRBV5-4,CASSLGDFGGYTF,TGTGCCAGCAGCCTTGGAGACTTCGGGGGCTACACCTTC
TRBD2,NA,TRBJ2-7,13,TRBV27,CASSPSGRNEQYF,TGTGCCAGCAGTCCCAGCGGGAGGAACGAGCAGTACTTC
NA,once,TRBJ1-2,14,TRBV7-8,CASSRMIGNYGYTF,TGTGCCAGCAGCCGAATGATCGGTAACTATGGCTACACCTTC
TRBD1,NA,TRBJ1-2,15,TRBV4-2,CASSQEGRGDYGYTF,TGTGCCAGCAGCCAAGAAGGCAGGGGGGACTATGGCTACACCTTC
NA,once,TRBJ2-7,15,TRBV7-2,CASSLSEDYFYEQYF,TGTGCCAGCAGCCTAAGTGAAGACTACTTCTACGAGCAGTACTTC
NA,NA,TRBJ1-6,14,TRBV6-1,CASNQIRGDLAAHF,TGTGCCAGCAATCAAATAAGGGGGGACCTCGCGGCCCACTTT
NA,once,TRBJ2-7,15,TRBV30,CAWSPVYVQRNEQYF,TGTGCCTGGAGTCCCGTCTACGTCCAAAGGAACGAGCAGTACTTC
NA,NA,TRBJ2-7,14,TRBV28,CASSFLPAGYEQYF,TGTGCCAGCAGTTTTTTACCGGCGGGCTACGAGCAGTACTTC
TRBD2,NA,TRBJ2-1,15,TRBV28,CASSLFTSGNNEQFF,TGTGCCAGCAGTTTATTCACTAGCGGGAACAATGAGCAGTTCTTC
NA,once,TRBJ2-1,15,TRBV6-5,CASSYTVARANEQFF,TGTGCCAGCAGTTACACCGTGGCTAGGGCCAATGAGCAGTTCTTC
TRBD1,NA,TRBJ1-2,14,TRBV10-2,CASSEAGGASGYTF,TGCGCCAGCAGTGAAGCAGGGGGCGCGTCTGGCTACACCTTC
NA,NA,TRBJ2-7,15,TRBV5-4,CASSLPAAVGYEQYF,TGTGCCAGCAGCTTGCCAGCCGCGGTAGGCTACGAGCAGTACTTC
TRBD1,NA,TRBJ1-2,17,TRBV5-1,CASSLGDDMYRGRGYTF,TGCGCCAGCAGCTTGGGGGATGATATGTACAGGGGGCGAGGCTACACCTTC
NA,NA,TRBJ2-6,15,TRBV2,CASSDEGFGANVLTF,TGTGCCAGCAGTGATGAGGGATTCGGGGCCAACGTCCTGACTTTC
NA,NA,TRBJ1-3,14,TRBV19,CATGGSGSGNTIYF,TGTGCCACCGGGGGCTCAGGCTCTGGAAACACCATATATTTT